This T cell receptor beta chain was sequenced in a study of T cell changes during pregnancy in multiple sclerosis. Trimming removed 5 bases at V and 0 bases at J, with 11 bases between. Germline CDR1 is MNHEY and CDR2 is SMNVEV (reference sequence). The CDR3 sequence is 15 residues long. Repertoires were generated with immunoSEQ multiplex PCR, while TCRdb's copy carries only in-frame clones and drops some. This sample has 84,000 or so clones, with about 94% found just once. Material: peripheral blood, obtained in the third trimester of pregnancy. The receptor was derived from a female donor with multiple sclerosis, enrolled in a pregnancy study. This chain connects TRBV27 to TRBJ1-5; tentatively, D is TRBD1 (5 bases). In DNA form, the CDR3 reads TGTGCCAGCAGTGCTGGGGGGGGTAGCAATCAGCCCCAGCATTTT. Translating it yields CASSAGGGSNQPQHF.